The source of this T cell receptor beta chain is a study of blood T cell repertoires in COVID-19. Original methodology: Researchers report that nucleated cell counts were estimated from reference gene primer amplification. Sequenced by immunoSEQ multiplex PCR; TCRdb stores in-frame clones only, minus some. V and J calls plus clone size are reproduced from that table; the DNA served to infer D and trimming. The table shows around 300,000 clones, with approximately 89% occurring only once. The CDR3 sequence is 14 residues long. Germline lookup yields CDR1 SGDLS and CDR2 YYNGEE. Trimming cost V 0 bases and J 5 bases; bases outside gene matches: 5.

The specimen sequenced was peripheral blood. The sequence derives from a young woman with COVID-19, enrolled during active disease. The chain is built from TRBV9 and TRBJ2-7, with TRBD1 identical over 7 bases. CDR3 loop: CASSVAIQGNEQYF. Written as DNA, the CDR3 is TGTGCCAGCAGCGTAGCTATACAGGGGAACGAGCAGTACTTC.